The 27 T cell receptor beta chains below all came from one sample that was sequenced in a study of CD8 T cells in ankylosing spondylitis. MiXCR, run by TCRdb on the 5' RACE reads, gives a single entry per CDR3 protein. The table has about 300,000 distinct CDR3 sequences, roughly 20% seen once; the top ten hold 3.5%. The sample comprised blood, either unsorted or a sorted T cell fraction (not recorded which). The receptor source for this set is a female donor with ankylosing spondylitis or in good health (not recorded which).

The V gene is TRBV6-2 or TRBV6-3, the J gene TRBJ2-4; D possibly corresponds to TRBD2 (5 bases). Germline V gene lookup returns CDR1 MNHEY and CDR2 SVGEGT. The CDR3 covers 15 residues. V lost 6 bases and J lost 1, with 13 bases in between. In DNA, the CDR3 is TGTGCCAGCAGAGAGGGCACCGTTGCCAAAAACATTCAGTACTTC. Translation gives CASREGTVAKNIQYF.

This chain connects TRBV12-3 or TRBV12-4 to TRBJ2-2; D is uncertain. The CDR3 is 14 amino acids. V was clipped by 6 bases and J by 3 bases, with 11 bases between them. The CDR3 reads CASRVVGDTGELFF. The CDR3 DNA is TGTGCCAGCAGGGTGGTTGGGGACACCGGGGAGCTGTTTTTT.

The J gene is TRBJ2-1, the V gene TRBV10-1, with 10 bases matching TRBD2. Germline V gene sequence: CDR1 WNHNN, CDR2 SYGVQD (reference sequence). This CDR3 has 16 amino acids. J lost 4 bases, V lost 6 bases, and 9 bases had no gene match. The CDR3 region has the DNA TGCGCCAGCAGCGCCTCGACTAGCGGGCAGTACAATGAGCAGTTCTTC. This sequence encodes CASSASTSGQYNEQFF.

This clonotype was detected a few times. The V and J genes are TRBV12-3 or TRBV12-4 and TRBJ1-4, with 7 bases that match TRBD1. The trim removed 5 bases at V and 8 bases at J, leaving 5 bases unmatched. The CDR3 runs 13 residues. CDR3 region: CASSRQGSEKLFF. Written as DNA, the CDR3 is TGTGCCAGCAGTAGACAGGGTAGCGAAAAACTGTTTTTT.

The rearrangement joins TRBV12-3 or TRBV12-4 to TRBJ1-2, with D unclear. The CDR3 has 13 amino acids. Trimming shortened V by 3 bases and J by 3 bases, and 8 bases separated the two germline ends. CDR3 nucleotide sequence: TGTGCCAGCAGTTTTAACACCTACTATGGCTACACCTTC. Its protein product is CASSFNTYYGYTF.

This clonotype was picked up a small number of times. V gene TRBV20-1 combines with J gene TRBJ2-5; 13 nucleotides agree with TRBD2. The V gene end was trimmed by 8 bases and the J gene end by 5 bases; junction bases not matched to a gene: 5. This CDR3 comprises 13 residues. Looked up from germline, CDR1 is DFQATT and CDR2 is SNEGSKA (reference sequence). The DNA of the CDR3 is TGCAGTTCACCGACTAGCGGGAGGGAGACCCAGTACTTC. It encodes CSSPTSGRETQYF.

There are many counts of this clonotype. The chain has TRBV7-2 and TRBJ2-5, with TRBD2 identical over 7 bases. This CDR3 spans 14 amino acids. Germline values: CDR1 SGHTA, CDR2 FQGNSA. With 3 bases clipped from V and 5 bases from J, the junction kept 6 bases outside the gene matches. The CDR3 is CASSLGGTGETQYF. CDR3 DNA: TGTGCCAGCAGCTTGGGGGGGACTGGGGAGACCCAGTACTTC.

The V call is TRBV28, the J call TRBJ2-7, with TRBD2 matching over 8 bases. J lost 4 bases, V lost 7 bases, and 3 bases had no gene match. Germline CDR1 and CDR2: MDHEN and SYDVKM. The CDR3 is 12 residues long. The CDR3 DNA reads TGTGCCAGCATCGCGGGGGGATACGAGCAGTACTTC. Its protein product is CASIAGGYEQYF.

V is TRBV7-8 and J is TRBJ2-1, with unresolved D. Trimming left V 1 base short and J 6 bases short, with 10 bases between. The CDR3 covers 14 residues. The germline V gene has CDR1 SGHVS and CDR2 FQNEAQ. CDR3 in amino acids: CASSLDFRSNEQFF. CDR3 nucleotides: TGTGCCAGCAGCTTAGATTTCCGGAGCAATGAGCAGTTCTTC.

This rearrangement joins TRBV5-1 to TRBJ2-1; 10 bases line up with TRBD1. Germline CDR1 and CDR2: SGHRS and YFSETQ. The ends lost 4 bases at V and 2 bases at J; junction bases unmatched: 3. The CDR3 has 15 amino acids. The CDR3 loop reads CASSAGQGTYNEQFF. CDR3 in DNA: TGCGCCAGCAGCGCGGGACAGGGGACCTACAATGAGCAGTTCTTC. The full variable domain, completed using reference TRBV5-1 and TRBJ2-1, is KAGVTQTPRYLIKTRGQQVTLSCSPISGHRSVSWYQQTPGQGLQFLFEYFSETQRNKGNFPGRFSGRQFSNSRSEMNVSTLELGDSALYLCASSAGQGTYNEQFFGPGTRLTVL.

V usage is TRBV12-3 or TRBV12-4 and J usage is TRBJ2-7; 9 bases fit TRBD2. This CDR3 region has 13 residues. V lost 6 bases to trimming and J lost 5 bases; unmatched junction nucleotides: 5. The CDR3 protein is CASSTLAGHEQYF. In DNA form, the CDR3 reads TGTGCCAGCAGCACCCTAGCGGGACACGAGCAGTACTTC.

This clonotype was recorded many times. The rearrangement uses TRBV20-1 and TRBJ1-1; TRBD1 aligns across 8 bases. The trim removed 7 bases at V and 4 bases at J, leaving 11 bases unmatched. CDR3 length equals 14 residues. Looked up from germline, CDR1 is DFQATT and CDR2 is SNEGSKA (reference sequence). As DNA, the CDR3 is TGCAGTGGTCACAGGGGGGTCAGGGGCACTGAAGCTTTCTTT. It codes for CSGHRGVRGTEAFF.

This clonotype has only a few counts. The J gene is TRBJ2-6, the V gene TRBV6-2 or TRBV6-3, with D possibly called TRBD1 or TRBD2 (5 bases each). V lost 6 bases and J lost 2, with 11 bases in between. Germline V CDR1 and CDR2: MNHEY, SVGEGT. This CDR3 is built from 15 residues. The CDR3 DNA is TGTGCCAGCAGCCCTGGGGGTACTGGGGCCAACGTCCTGACTTTC. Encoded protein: CASSPGGTGANVLTF.

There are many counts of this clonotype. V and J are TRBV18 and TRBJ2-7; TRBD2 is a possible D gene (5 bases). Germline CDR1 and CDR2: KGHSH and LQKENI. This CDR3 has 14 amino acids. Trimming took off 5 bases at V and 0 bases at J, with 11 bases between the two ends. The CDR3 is CASSWTGSSYEQYF. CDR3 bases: TGTGCCAGCTCATGGACGGGGAGCTCCTACGAGCAGTACTTC. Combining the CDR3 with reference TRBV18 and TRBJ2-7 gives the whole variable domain NAGVMQNPRHLVRRRGQEARLRCSPMKGHSHVYWYRQLPEEGLKFMVYLQKENIIDESGMPKERFSAEFPKEGPSILRIQQVVRGDSAAYFCASSWTGSSYEQYFGPGTRLTVT.

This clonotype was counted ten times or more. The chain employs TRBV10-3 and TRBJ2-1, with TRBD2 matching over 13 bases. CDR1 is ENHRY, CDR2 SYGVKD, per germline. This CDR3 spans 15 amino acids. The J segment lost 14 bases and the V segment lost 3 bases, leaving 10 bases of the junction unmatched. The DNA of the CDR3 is TGTGCCATCAGTGAAGGGAGGACTAGCGGGAGATCCGAGTTCTTC. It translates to CAISEGRTSGRSEFF.

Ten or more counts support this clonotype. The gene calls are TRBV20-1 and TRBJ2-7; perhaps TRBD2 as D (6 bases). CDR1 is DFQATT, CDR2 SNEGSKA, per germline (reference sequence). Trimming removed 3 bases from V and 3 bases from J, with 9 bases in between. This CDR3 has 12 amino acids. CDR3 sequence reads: CSASRRGYEQYF. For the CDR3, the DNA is TGCAGTGCTAGTAGGCGGGGCTACGAGCAGTACTTC.

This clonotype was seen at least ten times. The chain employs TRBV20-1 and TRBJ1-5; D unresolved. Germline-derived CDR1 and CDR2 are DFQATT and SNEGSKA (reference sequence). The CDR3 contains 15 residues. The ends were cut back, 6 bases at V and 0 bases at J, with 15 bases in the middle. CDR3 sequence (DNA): TGCAGTGCGAGCAGCCCGGGGTATAGCAATCAGCCCCAGCATTTT. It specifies CSASSPGYSNQPQHF.

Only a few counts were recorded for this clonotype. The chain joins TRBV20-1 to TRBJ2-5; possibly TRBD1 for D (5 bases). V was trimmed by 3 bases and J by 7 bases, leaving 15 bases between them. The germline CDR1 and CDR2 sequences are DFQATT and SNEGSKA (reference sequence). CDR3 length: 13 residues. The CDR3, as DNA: TGCAGTGCTAGCAACAGGAGCCCTGGGACCCAGTACTTC. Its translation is CSASNRSPGTQYF.

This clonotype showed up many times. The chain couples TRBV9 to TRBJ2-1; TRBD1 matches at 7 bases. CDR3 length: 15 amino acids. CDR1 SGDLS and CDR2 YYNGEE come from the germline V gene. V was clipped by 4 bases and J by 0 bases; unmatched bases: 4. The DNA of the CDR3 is TGTGCCAGCAGCAGACGGGACAGCTCCTACAATGAGCAGTTCTTC. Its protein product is CASSRRDSSYNEQFF.

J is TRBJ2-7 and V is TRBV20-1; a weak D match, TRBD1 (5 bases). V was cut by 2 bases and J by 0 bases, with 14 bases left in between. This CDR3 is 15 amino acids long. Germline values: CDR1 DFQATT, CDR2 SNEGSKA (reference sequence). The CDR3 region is CSARPDRPSSYEQYF. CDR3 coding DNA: TGCAGTGCTAGACCCGACAGACCGAGCTCCTACGAGCAGTACTTC.

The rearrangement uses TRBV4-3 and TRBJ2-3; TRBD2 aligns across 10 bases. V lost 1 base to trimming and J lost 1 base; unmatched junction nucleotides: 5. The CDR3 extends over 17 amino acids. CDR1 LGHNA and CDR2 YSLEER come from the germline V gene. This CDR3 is CASSQATSGPGTDTQYF. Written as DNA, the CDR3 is TGCGCCAGCAGCCAAGCGACTAGCGGGCCCGGCACAGATACGCAGTATTTT.

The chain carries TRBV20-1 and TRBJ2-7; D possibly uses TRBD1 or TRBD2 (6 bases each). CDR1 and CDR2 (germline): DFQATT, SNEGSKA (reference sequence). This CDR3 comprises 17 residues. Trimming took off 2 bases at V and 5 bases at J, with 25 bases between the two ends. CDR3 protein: CSARSPRQGSDYNEQYF. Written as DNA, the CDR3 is TGCAGTGCTAGAAGCCCTCGCCAGGGGTCGGACTATAACGAGCAGTACTTC.

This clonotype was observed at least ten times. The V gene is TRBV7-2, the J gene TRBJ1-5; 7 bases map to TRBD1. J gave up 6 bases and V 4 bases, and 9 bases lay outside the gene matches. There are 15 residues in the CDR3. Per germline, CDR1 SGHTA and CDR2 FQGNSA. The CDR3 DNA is TGTGCCAGCAGCTCTACTAGGGGGCGAGGTCAGCCCCAGCATTTT. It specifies CASSSTRGRGQPQHF.

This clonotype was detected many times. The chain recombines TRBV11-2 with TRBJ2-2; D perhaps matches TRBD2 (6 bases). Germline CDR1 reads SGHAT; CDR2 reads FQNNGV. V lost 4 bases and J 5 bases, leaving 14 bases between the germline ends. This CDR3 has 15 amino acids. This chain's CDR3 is CASSSQPSATGELFF. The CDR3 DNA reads TGTGCCAGCAGCTCCCAGCCTAGCGCAACCGGGGAGCTGTTTTTT.

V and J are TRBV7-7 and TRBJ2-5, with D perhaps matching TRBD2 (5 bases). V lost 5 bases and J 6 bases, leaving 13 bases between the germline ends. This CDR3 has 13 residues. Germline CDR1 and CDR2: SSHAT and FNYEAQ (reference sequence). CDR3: CASSPDSSQTQYF. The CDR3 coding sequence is TGTGCCAGCAGCCCGGACTCTTCCCAGACCCAGTACTTC.

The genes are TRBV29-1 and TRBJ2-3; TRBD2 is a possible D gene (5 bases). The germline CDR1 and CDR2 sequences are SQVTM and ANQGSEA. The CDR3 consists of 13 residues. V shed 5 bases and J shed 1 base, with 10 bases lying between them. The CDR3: CSVPGIGTDTQYF. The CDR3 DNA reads TGCAGCGTTCCCGGGATAGGCACAGATACGCAGTATTTT.

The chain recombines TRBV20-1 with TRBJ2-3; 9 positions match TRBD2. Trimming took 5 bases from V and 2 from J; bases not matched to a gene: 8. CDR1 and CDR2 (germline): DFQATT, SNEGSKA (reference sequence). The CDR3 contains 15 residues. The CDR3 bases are TGCAGTGCTCCTGCGGGGGGGGTATCCACAGATACGCAGTATTTT. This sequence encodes CSAPAGGVSTDTQYF.